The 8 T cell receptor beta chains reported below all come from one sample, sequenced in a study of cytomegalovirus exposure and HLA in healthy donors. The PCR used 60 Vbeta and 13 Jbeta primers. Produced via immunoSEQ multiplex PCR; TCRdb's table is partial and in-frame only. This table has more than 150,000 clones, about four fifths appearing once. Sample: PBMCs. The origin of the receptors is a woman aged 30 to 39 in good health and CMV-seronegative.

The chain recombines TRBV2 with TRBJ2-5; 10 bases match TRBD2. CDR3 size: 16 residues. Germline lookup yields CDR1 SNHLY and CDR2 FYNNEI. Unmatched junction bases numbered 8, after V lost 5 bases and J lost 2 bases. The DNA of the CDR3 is TGTGCCAGCAGTTACTTTCAAGCGGGGGGGCAAGAGACCCAGTACTTC. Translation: CASSYFQAGGQETQYF.

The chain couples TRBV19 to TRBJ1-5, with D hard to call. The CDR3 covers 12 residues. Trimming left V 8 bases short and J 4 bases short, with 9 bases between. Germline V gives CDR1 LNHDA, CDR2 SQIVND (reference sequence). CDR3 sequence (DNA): TGTGCCAGTCATGGAGGAAATCAGCCCCAGCATTTT. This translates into CASHGGNQPQHF.

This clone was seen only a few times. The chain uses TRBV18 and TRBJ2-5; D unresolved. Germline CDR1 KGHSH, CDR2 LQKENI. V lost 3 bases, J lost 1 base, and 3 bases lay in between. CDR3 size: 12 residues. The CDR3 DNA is TGTGCCAGCTCACCTCTCCAAGAGACCCAGTACTTC. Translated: CASSPLQETQYF.

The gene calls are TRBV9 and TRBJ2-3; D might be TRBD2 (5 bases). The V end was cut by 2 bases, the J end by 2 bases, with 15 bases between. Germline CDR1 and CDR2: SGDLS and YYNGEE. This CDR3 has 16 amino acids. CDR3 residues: CASSVYLVGVTDTQYF. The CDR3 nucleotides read TGTGCCAGCAGCGTTTATTTAGTGGGAGTCACAGATACGCAGTATTTT.

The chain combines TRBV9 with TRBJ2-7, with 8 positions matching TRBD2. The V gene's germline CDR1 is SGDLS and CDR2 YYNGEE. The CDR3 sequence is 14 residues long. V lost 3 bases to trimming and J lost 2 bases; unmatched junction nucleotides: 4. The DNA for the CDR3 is TGTGCCAGCAGCGCCGGGACTAGGGCCTACGAGCAGTACTTC. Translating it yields CASSAGTRAYEQYF.

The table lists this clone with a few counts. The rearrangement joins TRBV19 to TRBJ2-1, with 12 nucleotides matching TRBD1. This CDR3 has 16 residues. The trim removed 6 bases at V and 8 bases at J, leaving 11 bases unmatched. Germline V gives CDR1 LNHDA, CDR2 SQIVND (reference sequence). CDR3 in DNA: TGTGCCAGTAGACTTGGGGGGGGACAGGGGGCACATGAGCAGTTCTTC. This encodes CASRLGGGQGAHEQFF.

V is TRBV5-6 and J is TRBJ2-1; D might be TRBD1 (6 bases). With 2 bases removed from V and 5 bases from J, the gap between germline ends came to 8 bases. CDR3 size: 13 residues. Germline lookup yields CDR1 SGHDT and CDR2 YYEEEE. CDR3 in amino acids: CASSFDRNNEQFF. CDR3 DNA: TGTGCCAGCAGCTTCGACAGGAACAATGAGCAGTTCTTC.

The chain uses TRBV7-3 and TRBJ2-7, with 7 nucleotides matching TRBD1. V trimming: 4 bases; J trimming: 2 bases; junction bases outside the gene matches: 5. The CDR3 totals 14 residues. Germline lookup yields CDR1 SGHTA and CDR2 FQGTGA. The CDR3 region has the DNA TGTGCCAGCAGCTCGGGACAGACAACCTACGAGCAGTACTTC. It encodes CASSSGQTTYEQYF.